Listed here are 29 T cell receptor beta chains from one sample, sequenced in a study of shared clonotypes between healthy human individuals. As defined, naive CD8 cells were CD45RO-negative and positively selected for CCR7, with terminally differentiated effector memory CD45RA+ cells excluded. The repertoire was sequenced with immunoSEQ multiplex PCR; TCRdb's copy has only in-frame clones and lacks some. The sample lists hundreds of thousands of clones, 85% to 95% seen once, with approximately 0.11% in the top ten. Source material: naive CD8+ T cells sorted from blood. The receptors come from a woman aged 30 to 39 in good health.

This rearrangement joins TRBV6-5 to TRBJ1-2, with TRBD1 matching 8 bases. This CDR3 has 13 residues. V gave up 7 bases and J gave up 7 bases; unmatched junction bases: 8. Germline CDR1 reads MNHEY; CDR2 reads SVGAGI. The DNA of the CDR3 is TGTGCCAGCACGGGGGCAGGGGGCTCTGGCTACACCTTC. Protein: CASTGAGGSGYTF.

The rearrangement uses TRBV7-9 and TRBJ1-2; TRBD1 agrees at 10 bases. The V segment lost 5 bases and the J segment 10 bases; nucleotides outside the gene matches: 7. The CDR3 totals 13 residues. Germline CDR1 reads SEHNR; CDR2 reads FQNEAQ (reference sequence). The CDR3 here is CASSHGTGDFYTF. CDR3 DNA: TGTGCCAGCAGCCACGGGACAGGGGATTTCTACACCTTC.

Details on this clone: Other nucleotide sequences in the sample specify the same CDR3. The chain carries TRBV5-1 and TRBJ2-7; 9 bases agree with TRBD1. The ends lost 3 bases at V and 3 bases at J; junction bases unmatched: 1. Germline V CDR1 and CDR2: SGHRS, YFSETQ. The CDR3 covers 13 residues. The DNA for the CDR3 is TGCGCCAGCAGCTGGGGACAGGGCTACGAGCAGTACTTC. Translation: CASSWGQGYEQYF.

The chain joins TRBV6-4 to TRBJ2-7; a possible D gene is TRBD2 (7 bases). The length of the CDR3 is 15 residues. Germline assignment: CDR1 MRHNA and CDR2 SNTAGT. V dropped 6 bases and J dropped 1 base, with 16 bases sitting between them. The CDR3 loop is CASSPGGLGSYEQYF. CDR3 nucleotide sequence: TGTGCCAGCAGCCCCGGGGGGCTGGGGTCCTACGAGCAGTACTTC.

The chain carries TRBV19 and TRBJ1-5; 7 nucleotides agree with TRBD1. The CDR3 spans 16 residues. Germline V CDR1 and CDR2: LNHDA, SQIVND (reference sequence). The trim removed 5 bases at V and 2 bases at J, leaving 9 bases unmatched. Here the CDR3 DNA reads TGTGCCAGTAGTGCCGAGACAGGGTTGGGCAATCAGCCCCAGCATTTT. Protein product: CASSAETGLGNQPQHF.

The rearrangement uses TRBV28 and TRBJ1-3; the match to TRBD1 covers 8 bases. This CDR3 comprises 15 residues. Losses at the gene ends were 10 bases for V and 0 bases for J; bases not matched to a gene: 8. Looked up from germline, CDR1 is MDHEN and CDR2 is SYDVKM. In DNA form, the CDR3 reads TGTGCCACTCGGGACAGGCAGAGCTCTGGAAACACCATATATTTT. Its translation is CATRDRQSSGNTIYF.

The chain joins TRBV7-6 to TRBJ2-1, with 9 nucleotides matching TRBD2. Germline CDR1 reads SGHVS; CDR2 reads FNYEAQ. The ends lost 4 bases at V and 4 bases at J; junction bases unmatched: 8. CDR3 length equals 16 residues. The CDR3 DNA reads as TGTGCCAGCAGCTACGGGCTAGCGGGATCTTACAATGAGCAGTTCTTC. Its protein product is CASSYGLAGSYNEQFF.

The chain is built from TRBV19 and TRBJ2-1; no clear D. Germline V gives CDR1 LNHDA, CDR2 SQIVND (reference sequence). Trimming shortened V by 4 bases and J by 4 bases, and 8 bases separated the two germline ends. The CDR3 has 13 amino acids. The CDR3 sequence is CASSSGPYNEQFF. CDR3 sequence (DNA): TGTGCCAGTAGTAGCGGACCGTACAATGAGCAGTTCTTC.

V gene TRBV19 combines with J gene TRBJ2-2; D is undetermined. Germline V gene sequence: CDR1 LNHDA, CDR2 SQIVND (reference sequence). Trimming left V 9 bases short and J 6 bases short, with 14 bases between. This CDR3 has 13 amino acids. CDR3 sequence (DNA): TGTGCCAGCGAGCTGGTTGTGGCCGGGGAGCTGTTTTTT. Its protein is CASELVVAGELFF. The variable domain in full, completed from reference TRBV19 and TRBJ2-2, reads DGGITQSPKYLFRKEGQNVTLSCEQNLNHDAMYWYRQDPGQGLRLIYYSQIVNDFQKGDIAEGYSVSREKKESFPLTVTSAQKNPTAFYLCASELVVAGELFFGEGSRLTVL.

This chain joins TRBV27 and TRBJ2-7, with D perhaps TRBD2 (6 bases). The ends were cut back, 8 bases at V and 0 bases at J, with 11 bases in the middle. This CDR3 is built from 13 residues. Per the germline V gene, CDR1 is MNHEY and CDR2 is SMNVEV (reference sequence). The CDR3 region is CASWDSLSYEQYF. The CDR3 coding sequence is TGTGCCAGCTGGGACTCCCTCTCCTACGAGCAGTACTTC.

The rearrangement uses TRBV7-2 and TRBJ1-5, with 9 bases identical to TRBD1. This CDR3 has 15 residues. Germline assignment: CDR1 SGHTA and CDR2 FQGNSA. J was trimmed by 5 bases and V by 3 bases; bases with no gene match: 5. CDR3: CASSLGQGRHQPQHF. For the CDR3, the DNA is TGTGCCAGCAGCTTGGGACAGGGTAGGCATCAGCCCCAGCATTTT.

Only a few counts were recorded for this clone. The chain carries TRBV5-8 and TRBJ1-1; unclear D gene. The V end lost 5 bases, the J end lost 11 bases, and 10 bases lay between the germline ends. The length of the CDR3 is 10 residues. Germline CDR1 is SGHTS and CDR2 is YDEGEE. In DNA, the CDR3 is TGTGCCAGCAGAACTATGGGGGCTTTCTTT. Its translation: CASRTMGAFF.

The genes are TRBV5-5 and TRBJ1-1; TRBD1 might be the D (5 bases). The germline V and J ends were trimmed by 0 bases and 1 base, with 16 bases remaining between them. The germline V gene has CDR1 SGHKS and CDR2 YYEKEE (reference sequence). CDR3 length: 17 amino acids. The DNA for the CDR3 is TGTGCCAGCAGCTTGGACCTGATACTGCAGGGGAACACTGAAGCTTTCTTT. Translated, it gives CASSLDLILQGNTEAFF.

This clone was counted once. The chain recombines TRBV20-1 with TRBJ2-3; D is unclear. Germline CDR1 DFQATT, CDR2 SNEGSKA (reference sequence). The CDR3 length is 10 residues. V was cut by 3 bases and J by 8 bases, with 6 bases left in between. CDR3: CSASSRTQYF. The CDR3, as DNA: TGCAGTGCTAGCTCTCGTACGCAGTATTTT.

CDR3 in DNA: TGTGCCAGTAGTATAGATGGGGGACAGAACACTGAAGCTTTCTTT. Its protein is CASSIDGGQNTEAFF. V usage is TRBV19 and J usage is TRBJ1-1; tentatively, D is TRBD1 (6 bases). Germline CDR1 and CDR2: LNHDA and SQIVND (reference sequence). The CDR3 spans 15 residues. The V end was cut by 0 bases, the J end by 1 base, with 9 bases between.

The chain recombines TRBV5-4 with TRBJ2-5; D gene ambiguous. Near its end, the DNA agrees better with TRBJ2-7, so the J call may be wrong. CDR3 length: 11 amino acids. CDR1 and CDR2 (germline): SGHNT, YYREEE (reference sequence). The CDR3 protein is CASSNNHEQYF. For the CDR3, the DNA is TGTGCCAGCAGCAATAACCACGAGCAGTACTTC.

Worth noting for this clone: This same CDR3 is encoded by further DNA sequences in the sample. The chain joins TRBV28 to TRBJ2-7; D possibly corresponds to TRBD1 (5 bases). Germline V gene lookup returns CDR1 MDHEN and CDR2 SYDVKM. Deletions cut 3 bases from V and 3 bases from J, with 6 bases between. The CDR3 contains 12 residues. Here the CDR3 DNA reads TGTGCCAGCAGTTTCGACAGCTACGAGCAGTACTTC. This translates into CASSFDSYEQYF.

The chain combines TRBV5-1 with TRBJ2-1; 8 nucleotides line up with TRBD1. Looked up from germline, CDR1 is SGHRS and CDR2 is YFSETQ. This CDR3 contains 15 residues. V trimming: 4 bases; J trimming: 2 bases; junction bases outside the gene matches: 5. The CDR3: CASSKDRATYNEQFF. The CDR3 nucleotides are TGCGCCAGCAGCAAGGACAGGGCCACCTACAATGAGCAGTTCTTC.

The J gene is TRBJ2-5, the V gene TRBV28, with unresolved D. The last part of the DNA fits TRBJ2-7 better; the J call may be wrong. Germline V CDR1 and CDR2: MDHEN, SYDVKM. The CDR3 extends over 17 amino acids. The CDR3 nucleotides are TGTGCCAGCAGTTTATTTCTTCTAGGGCCGGGTATGAACGAGCAGTACTTC. Protein: CASSLFLLGPGMNEQYF.

The J gene is TRBJ2-7, the V gene TRBV27; no clear D. Germline CDR1 MNHEY, CDR2 SMNVEV (reference sequence). V lost 6 bases and J lost 4, with 10 bases in between. CDR3 length: 12 amino acids. The CDR3 is CASRSPAYEQYF. Written as DNA, the CDR3 is TGTGCCAGCAGATCTCCGGCTTACGAGCAGTACTTC.

The chain links TRBV14 to TRBJ2-5, with 8 bases aligning to TRBD1. Trimming cost V 4 bases and J 1 base; bases outside gene matches: 8. This CDR3 has 16 residues. Germline V gene sequence: CDR1 SGHDN, CDR2 FVKESK. The CDR3 reads CASSPWGQALQETQYF. DNA of the CDR3: TGTGCCAGCAGCCCCTGGGGACAGGCCCTCCAAGAGACCCAGTACTTC. The variable domain in full, with the rest retrieved from reference TRBV14 and TRBJ2-5, is EAGVTQFPSHSVIEKGQTVTLRCDPISGHDNLYWYRRVMGKEIKFLLHFVKESKQDESGMPNNRFLAERTGGTYSTLKVQPAELEDSGVYFCASSPWGQALQETQYFGPGTRLLVL.

The V call is TRBV7-7, the J call TRBJ2-1; 8 bases map to TRBD2. The junction had 6 bases not matched to a gene; V was cut back by 3 bases and J by 5 bases. Germline CDR1 and CDR2: SSHAT and FNYEAQ (reference sequence). The CDR3 has 15 amino acids. The CDR3, as DNA: TGTGCCAGCAGCTTCACCCCGCGGGAGGACAATGAGCAGTTCTTC. The encoded protein is CASSFTPREDNEQFF.

J is TRBJ2-7 and V is TRBV19, with 9 bases that match TRBD2. Germline assignment: CDR1 LNHDA and CDR2 SQIVND (reference sequence). The CDR3 length is 14 residues. The V segment lost 5 bases and the J segment 2 bases; nucleotides outside the gene matches: 4. CDR3 sequence: CASSPGTSPYEQYF. Here the CDR3 DNA reads TGTGCCAGTAGTCCGGGGACTAGCCCCTACGAGCAGTACTTC.

This sequence joins TRBV7-9 and TRBJ1-5, with D perhaps TRBD1 (5 bases). Germline assignment: CDR1 SEHNR and CDR2 FQNEAQ (reference sequence). The CDR3 covers 15 residues. V was shortened by 4 bases and J by 4 bases, with 14 bases between the two germline ends. The CDR3 bases are TGTGCCAGCAGCTACTCGGGACGGAATAATCAGCCCCAGCATTTT. Amino acid sequence: CASSYSGRNNQPQHF.

V usage is TRBV28 and J usage is TRBJ2-7; maybe TRBD1 (5 bases). Per germline, CDR1 MDHEN and CDR2 SYDVKM. V lost 3 bases and J lost 7, with 13 bases in between. CDR3 length equals 13 residues. The CDR3 region is CASSFSGADEQYF. The CDR3, as DNA: TGTGCCAGCAGTTTCTCTGGGGCGGATGAGCAGTACTTC.

The V call is TRBV2, the J call TRBJ2-7; no clear D. Trimming took off 6 bases at V and 1 base at J, with 10 bases between the two ends. The CDR3 consists of 13 residues. In germline, CDR1 is SNHLY, CDR2 FYNNEI. CDR3 bases: TGTGCCAGCAGCGACCTATTATCCTACGAGCAGTACTTC. It specifies CASSDLLSYEQYF.

V is TRBV4-1 and J is TRBJ2-7, with TRBD2 matching over 10 bases. Losses at the gene ends were 4 bases for V and 5 bases for J; bases not matched to a gene: 5. The V gene's germline CDR1 is MGHRA and CDR2 YSYEKL. This CDR3 region has 14 residues. CDR3 amino acids: CASSLLGLADEQYF. The CDR3 coding sequence is TGCGCCAGCAGCCTCCTTGGACTAGCGGACGAGCAGTACTTC.

The rearrangement links TRBV11-2 to TRBJ2-7; 13 nucleotides align to TRBD2. V lost 5 bases to trimming and J lost 5 bases; unmatched junction nucleotides: 9. The germline V gene has CDR1 SGHAT and CDR2 FQNNGV. This CDR3 is 16 amino acids long. The CDR3 here is CASSAWTSGSFDEQYF. Written as DNA, the CDR3 is TGTGCCAGCAGCGCCTGGACTAGCGGGAGTTTCGACGAGCAGTACTTC.

The rearrangement joins TRBV6-1 to TRBJ1-1; the D gene is possibly TRBD1 (5 bases). V lost 5 bases to trimming and J lost 4 bases, with 17 bases between them. Germline lookup yields CDR1 MNHNS and CDR2 SASEGT. The CDR3 runs to 15 residues. CDR3 region: CASSTPPGTGTEAFF. CDR3 coding DNA: TGTGCCAGCAGTACCCCCCCAGGGACGGGCACTGAAGCTTTCTTT.